Listed here are 21 T cell receptor beta chains from one sample, sequenced in a study of Ad26.COV2.S vaccination and SARS-CoV-2 variants. Treatment given: about 20 received Ad26.COV2.S at low or high dose, single or two shots; about 5 received placebo; per-sample allocation not given. Day 63 following the first vaccine or placebo injection was when the samples were taken. Sequenced by immunoSEQ multiplex PCR; TCRdb stores in-frame clones only, minus some. The sample has some 390,000 clones; approximately 90% are singletons. Sequencing used peripheral blood, obtained in a trial of Ad26.COV2.S vaccine versus placebo. The receptors were gathered from a person aged 18-65 years who received the Ad26.COV2.S COVID-19 vaccine or a placebo.

A remark on this clone: The identical CDR3 is also encoded by other nucleotide sequences in the sample. This chain links TRBV18 with TRBJ1-6; D remains unclear. CDR1 and CDR2 from the germline V gene are KGHSH and LQKENI. The CDR3 runs 14 residues. Trimming took off 2 bases at V and 5 bases at J, with 7 bases between the two ends. This CDR3 reads CASSPGVNNSPLHF. The CDR3 nucleotides are TGTGCCAGCTCACCAGGGGTCAATAATTCACCCCTCCACTTT. Full variable domain (remainder filled in from reference TRBV18 and TRBJ1-6): NAGVMQNPRHLVRRRGQEARLRCSPMKGHSHVYWYRQLPEEGLKFMVYLQKENIIDESGMPKERFSAEFPKEGPSILRIQQVVRGDSAAYFCASSPGVNNSPLHFGNGTRLTVT.

The V call is TRBV2, the J call TRBJ1-4, with a tentative D call TRBD1 (5 bases). The CDR3 is 15 residues long. V lost 6 bases to trimming and J lost 4 bases, with 15 bases between them. CDR1 and CDR2 (germline): SNHLY, FYNNEI. The CDR3 loop is CASSRAGGSNEKLFF. In DNA form, the CDR3 reads TGTGCCAGCAGCCGAGCCGGGGGTAGTAATGAAAAACTGTTTTTT.

The chain uses TRBV27 and TRBJ2-1; 10 bases are shared with TRBD2. From germline, CDR1 is MNHEY and CDR2 SMNVEV (reference sequence). CDR3 length equals 15 residues. After removal of 3 bases from V and 7 bases from J, the junction contained 6 bases not matched to a gene. DNA for the CDR3: TGTGCCAGCAGTTTGTTTAGCGGGGGGACGAATGAGCAGTTCTTC. It translates to CASSLFSGGTNEQFF.

This rearrangement joins TRBV5-5 to TRBJ1-2; a weak D match, TRBD1 (5 bases). The germline gives CDR1 SGHKS, CDR2 YYEKEE (reference sequence). The V end lost 0 bases, the J end lost 8 bases, and 11 bases lay between the germline ends. CDR3 size: 13 residues. In DNA form, the CDR3 reads TGTGCCAGCAGCTTGGCCGTACAGGACGGCTACACCTTC. Its protein product is CASSLAVQDGYTF.

This clone was observed a single time. The chain combines TRBV18 with TRBJ1-3; 8 bases map to TRBD1. The length of the CDR3 is 16 residues. Per the germline V gene, CDR1 is KGHSH and CDR2 is LQKENI. The J segment lost 2 bases and the V segment lost 4 bases, leaving 7 bases of the junction unmatched. Written as DNA, the CDR3 is TGTGCCAGCTCACGGACTCAGGGGGCTACTGGAAACACCATATATTTT. Its protein product is CASSRTQGATGNTIYF.

This clone was recorded only once. The chain recombines TRBV7-2 with TRBJ2-7; 10 bases agree with TRBD1. This CDR3 region has 14 residues. Germline-derived CDR1 and CDR2 are SGHTA and FQGNSA. With V trimmed by 4 bases and J by 7 bases, 7 bases remained unmatched. DNA for the CDR3: TGTGCCAGCAGCTCCGGACAGGGGGGAGAGGAGCAGTACTTC. It yields the protein CASSSGQGGEEQYF.

The V gene is TRBV4-2, the J gene TRBJ2-5; D is unclear. V gave up 0 bases and J gave up 7 bases, with 15 bases separating them. Germline-derived CDR1 and CDR2 are LGHNA and YNFKEQ. This CDR3 contains 15 residues. CDR3 loop: CASSQEIGNRWTQYF. In DNA, the CDR3 is TGTGCCAGCAGCCAAGAGATAGGAAATCGGTGGACCCAGTACTTC.

The V call is TRBV24-1, the J call TRBJ2-3; 8 nucleotides line up with TRBD1. The CDR3 spans 15 residues. Germline CDR1 reads KGHDR; CDR2 reads SFDVKD. V lost 7 bases and J lost 4; bases outside the gene matches: 9. The CDR3: CATSQDRATADTQYF. CDR3 in DNA: TGTGCCACCAGCCAGGACAGGGCAACTGCAGATACGCAGTATTTT.

J is TRBJ1-2 and V is TRBV6-6; TRBD1 matches 12 bases. V trimming: 9 bases; J trimming: 4 bases; junction bases outside the gene matches: 9. Germline lookup yields CDR1 MNHNY and CDR2 SVGAGI (reference sequence). The CDR3 has 15 residues. The CDR3 DNA is TGTGCCAGTACCCCGGGACAGGGGGCTTTCTATGGCTACACCTTC. It encodes CASTPGQGAFYGYTF.

In DNA form, the CDR3 reads TGTGCCAGCAGCTTCAATGCTATCTACAATGAGCAGTTCTTC. It yields the protein CASSFNAIYNEQFF. The chain links TRBV7-9 to TRBJ2-1; D ambiguous. Germline V gives CDR1 SEHNR, CDR2 FQNEAQ (reference sequence). CDR3 length: 14 amino acids. Trimming shortened V by 3 bases and J by 3 bases, and 9 bases separated the two germline ends. Based on the CDR3 plus reference TRBV7-9 and TRBJ2-1, the full variable domain is DTGVSQNPRHKITKRGQNVTFRCDPISEHNRLYWYRQTLGQGPEFLTYFQNEAQLEKSRLLSDRFSAERPKGSFSTLEIQRTEQGDSAMYLCASSFNAIYNEQFFGPGTRLTVL.

The chain carries TRBV6-5 and TRBJ2-4; 8 bases map to TRBD1. The V gene end was trimmed by 4 bases and the J gene end by 7 bases; junction bases not matched to a gene: 12. Germline loops: CDR1 MNHEY, CDR2 SVGAGI. The CDR3 contains 16 residues. The CDR3 loop is CASSSQGAHRWNIQYF. CDR3 DNA sequence: TGTGCCAGCAGTTCCCAGGGGGCGCACCGTTGGAACATTCAGTACTTC.

The chain recombines TRBV4-1 with TRBJ2-7, with D tentatively TRBD1 or TRBD2 (6 bases each). CDR1 MGHRA and CDR2 YSYEKL come from the germline V gene. Trimming removed 4 bases at V and 0 bases at J, with 13 bases between. This CDR3 spans 15 amino acids. CDR3 sequence: CASSLRGESSYEQYF. CDR3 nucleotides: TGCGCCAGCAGCCTAAGGGGGGAATCCTCCTACGAGCAGTACTTC.

The CDR3, as DNA: TGTGCCAGCAGTGAAAAGCGCCCGGAAGGGTTTAGCAATCAGCCCCAGCATTTT. This sequence encodes CASSEKRPEGFSNQPQHF. V and J are TRBV6-1 and TRBJ1-5; D uncertain. Germline CDR1 MNHNS, CDR2 SASEGT. This CDR3 spans 18 amino acids. V lost 2 bases and J 0 bases, leaving 17 bases between the germline ends.

This clone has only a few counts. The rearrangement links TRBV10-1 to TRBJ2-1; either TRBD1 or TRBD2 may supply D (5 bases each). The germline V gene encodes CDR1 WNHNN and CDR2 SYGVQD (reference sequence). The CDR3 is made up of 13 amino acids. Deletions cut 4 bases from V and 6 bases from J, with 10 bases between. The CDR3 DNA follows: TGCGCCAGCAGTGTTGTGGGACGCAATGAGCAGTTCTTC. Amino acids: CASSVVGRNEQFF.

The chain employs TRBV18 and TRBJ1-6, with 11 bases that match TRBD1. V gave up 3 bases and J gave up 7 bases; unmatched junction bases: 2. The germline V gene has CDR1 KGHSH and CDR2 LQKENI. CDR3 size: 15 residues. The CDR3 loop reads CASSPDRGLNSPLHF. CDR3 sequence (DNA): TGTGCCAGCTCACCGGACAGGGGGCTGAATTCACCCCTCCACTTT.

This sequence joins TRBV6-1 and TRBJ1-1; D is uncertain. Deletions cut 2 bases from V and 2 bases from J, with 9 bases between. Germline V CDR1 and CDR2: MNHNS, SASEGT. The CDR3 extends over 14 amino acids. As DNA, the CDR3 is TGTGCCAGCAGTGAATCAAACAGCAACACTGAAGCTTTCTTT. Encoded protein: CASSESNSNTEAFF.

The chain has TRBV20-1 and TRBJ1-1; D call uncertain. Between the trimmed V and J ends, which lost 0 bases and 4 bases, there was a span of 3 bases. CDR3 size: 11 residues. CDR1 and CDR2 from the germline V gene are DFQATT and SNEGSKA (reference sequence). The CDR3 DNA follows: TGCAGTGCTAGAGAGGGCACTGAAGCTTTCTTT. This encodes CSAREGTEAFF.

The chain is built from TRBV6-2 or TRBV6-3 and TRBJ2-3, with 7 bases lining up with TRBD2. This CDR3 is built from 14 residues. In germline, CDR1 is MNHEY, CDR2 SVGEGT. V was pared by 6 bases and J by 7 bases, with 10 bases of the junction left unmatched. As DNA, the CDR3 is TGTGCCAGCAGCAGGACTAGTGGAGGCTATACGCAGTATTTT. Residues: CASSRTSGGYTQYF.

The chain joins TRBV4-1 to TRBJ2-1, with 9 bases identical to TRBD2. The junction had 13 bases not matched to a gene; V was cut back by 1 base and J by 9 bases. The CDR3 is 17 amino acids. Per the germline V gene, CDR1 is MGHRA and CDR2 is YSYEKL. Here the CDR3 reads CASSQGRGTSIFAEQFF. The DNA for the CDR3 is TGCGCCAGCAGCCAAGGTCGCGGGACTAGCATTTTCGCTGAGCAGTTCTTC.

The J gene is TRBJ2-3, the V gene TRBV27, with 8 bases matching TRBD1. The CDR3 is 16 residues long. The germline V gene has CDR1 MNHEY and CDR2 SMNVEV (reference sequence). Trimming at V came to 5 bases and at J to 0 bases, leaving 7 bases not matched to a gene. The chain's CDR3 is CASSPSGGASTDTQYF. CDR3 bases: TGTGCCAGCAGTCCTTCAGGGGGCGCCAGCACAGATACGCAGTATTTT.

The chain combines TRBV11-2 with TRBJ1-1; D ambiguous. Trimming removed 6 bases from V and 1 base from J, with 12 bases in between. The CDR3 is made up of 14 amino acids. Germline V gene sequence: CDR1 SGHAT, CDR2 FQNNGV. CDR3 loop: CASRLYGRNTEAFF. In nucleotides, the CDR3 is TGTGCCAGCAGATTATACGGACGGAACACTGAAGCTTTCTTT.